Presented here are 12 T cell receptor beta chains from one specimen sequenced in a study of shared clonotypes between healthy human individuals. Naive-designated CD8 cells lacked CD45RO, were positively enriched for CCR7, and omitted terminally differentiated effector memory CD45RA+ cells. TCRdb's copy holds only in-frame clones and misses some; the assay was immunoSEQ multiplex PCR. The table lists about 2.1 million clones, about 94% of them singletons. Sample: naive CD8+ T cells from PBMCs. The receptors derive from a man aged 18 to 30 in good health. Some clones in this sample may be carry-over from other donors' samples.

This chain uses TRBV7-9 with TRBJ2-7; D is uncertain. The CDR3 sequence is 14 residues long. CDR1 is SEHNR and CDR2 is FQNEAQ in the germline V gene (reference sequence). Trimming pared 5 bases from V and 0 bases from J, leaving 11 bases between. For the CDR3, the DNA is TGTGCCAGCAGCCCCCTGAGAACCTCCTACGAGCAGTACTTC. Amino acids: CASSPLRTSYEQYF.

V and J are TRBV11-2 and TRBJ2-2, with D perhaps matching TRBD2 (5 bases). Deletions cut 6 bases from V and 1 base from J, with 18 bases between. Looked up from germline, CDR1 is SGHAT and CDR2 is FQNNGV. This CDR3 has 17 residues. The CDR3 coding sequence is TGTGCCAGCAGGTCATTTAGGGAGCAGCGGAACACCGGGGAGCTGTTTTTT. Its protein product is CASRSFREQRNTGELFF.

This clone was detected only a few times. This sequence joins TRBV27 and TRBJ2-7; tentatively, D is TRBD1 or TRBD2 (5 bases each). CDR1 is MNHEY, CDR2 SMNVEV, per germline (reference sequence). This CDR3 is built from 13 residues. Trimming shortened V by 5 bases and J by 6 bases, and 14 bases separated the two germline ends. CDR3 sequence reads: CASSRGPRGEQYF. CDR3 DNA sequence: TGTGCCAGCAGTCGGGGCCCGAGGGGCGAGCAGTACTTC.

The chain combines TRBV27 with TRBJ2-1; D remains ambiguous. Germline CDR1 reads MNHEY; CDR2 reads SMNVEV (reference sequence). The V end lost 5 bases, the J end lost 0 bases, and 17 bases lay between the germline ends. The CDR3 extends over 17 amino acids. The CDR3 protein is CASSHGPAPGSYNEQFF. The CDR3 DNA is TGTGCCAGCAGTCACGGTCCGGCCCCGGGCTCCTACAATGAGCAGTTCTTC.

The V call is TRBV7-9, the J call TRBJ2-7; 8 positions agree with TRBD1. The CDR3 runs 17 residues. CDR1 and CDR2 from the germline V gene are SEHNR and FQNEAQ (reference sequence). J was trimmed by 3 bases and V by 2 bases; bases with no gene match: 12. The CDR3 DNA follows: TGTGCCAGCAGCTTATTAGGGAGCGACAGGGGATACTACGAGCAGTACTTC. Translated: CASSLLGSDRGYYEQYF.

The V gene is TRBV9, the J gene TRBJ2-5; D may correspond to TRBD1 or TRBD2 (5 bases each). The CDR3 consists of 15 residues. Germline V gene lookup returns CDR1 SGDLS and CDR2 YYNGEE. V lost 0 bases to trimming and J lost 5 bases, with 14 bases between them. CDR3 protein: CASSVGWGLGETQYF. As DNA, the CDR3 is TGTGCCAGCAGCGTAGGGTGGGGGTTAGGTGAGACCCAGTACTTC.

With regard to this clone: In the same sample, other DNA sequences code for this CDR3. The chain recombines TRBV27 with TRBJ2-7, with 7 bases matching TRBD2. The germline CDR1 and CDR2 sequences are MNHEY and SMNVEV (reference sequence). The CDR3 contains 14 residues. Germline trimming cut 2 bases from V and 1 base from J; bases unmatched to any gene: 2. The CDR3 DNA reads as TGTGCCAGCAGTTTAGTAGCGGGTTCCTACGAGCAGTACTTC. Encoded protein: CASSLVAGSYEQYF.

A note on this clone: Other DNA sequences in the same sample also yield this CDR3. V is TRBV7-9 and J is TRBJ2-3; no clear D. The CDR3 contains 12 residues. V lost 5 bases, J lost 3 bases, and 6 bases lay in between. Germline V lookup: CDR1 SEHNR, CDR2 FQNEAQ (reference sequence). The CDR3 sequence: CASSLLTDTQYF. The DNA for the CDR3 is TGTGCCAGCAGCCTACTGACAGATACGCAGTATTTT.

The chain recombines TRBV19 with TRBJ2-1; 8 positions match TRBD1. This CDR3 comprises 15 residues. V gave up 6 bases and J gave up 8 bases; unmatched junction bases: 12. Per germline, CDR1 LNHDA and CDR2 SQIVND (reference sequence). The CDR3 region is CASSPRQGAVDEQFF. CDR3 nucleotides: TGTGCCAGTAGCCCCCGGCAGGGGGCGGTGGATGAGCAGTTCTTC.

The genes are TRBV9 and TRBJ2-1; 12 bases align to TRBD2. Per germline, CDR1 SGDLS and CDR2 YYNGEE. V dropped 2 bases and J dropped 8; count of bases not matched to a gene: 14. The CDR3 is 18 amino acids. The CDR3 sequence is CASSVGLAGGPFIDEQFF. As DNA, the CDR3 is TGTGCCAGCAGCGTCGGGCTAGCGGGAGGGCCTTTTATCGATGAGCAGTTCTTC.

The V call is TRBV29-1, the J call TRBJ2-1; 9 bases align to TRBD2. CDR1 SQVTM and CDR2 ANQGSEA come from the germline V gene. This CDR3 comprises 13 residues. With V trimmed by 7 bases and J by 2 bases, 3 bases remained unmatched. This CDR3 is CSGIAGAYNEQFF. Written as DNA, the CDR3 is TGCAGCGGTATAGCGGGAGCCTACAATGAGCAGTTCTTC.

This clone was found a few times. The V call is TRBV7-7, the J call TRBJ2-5; D uncertain. This CDR3 comprises 16 residues. The germline V and J ends were trimmed by 2 bases and 0 bases, with 13 bases remaining between them. Germline V CDR1 and CDR2: SSHAT, FNYEAQ (reference sequence). Written as DNA, the CDR3 is TGTGCCAGCAGCTTATCAGCCTACCTAAACCAAGAGACCCAGTACTTC. This encodes CASSLSAYLNQETQYF.